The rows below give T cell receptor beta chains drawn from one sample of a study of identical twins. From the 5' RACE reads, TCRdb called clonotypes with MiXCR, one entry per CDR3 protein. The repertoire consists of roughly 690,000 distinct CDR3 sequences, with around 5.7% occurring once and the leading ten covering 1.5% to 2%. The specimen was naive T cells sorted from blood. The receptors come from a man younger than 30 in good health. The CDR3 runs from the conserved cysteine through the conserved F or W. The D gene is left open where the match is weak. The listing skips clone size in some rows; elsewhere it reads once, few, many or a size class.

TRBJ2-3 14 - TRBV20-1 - CSASGIENPDTQYF TGCAGTGCTTCCGGGATAGAAAATCCAGATACGCAGTATTTT
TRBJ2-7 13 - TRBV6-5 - CASSYDVTYEQYF TGTGCCAGCAGTTACGATGTTACCTACGAGCAGTACTTC
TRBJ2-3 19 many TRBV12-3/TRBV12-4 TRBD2 CASSFPSSGLAGGLDTQYF TGTGCCAGCAGTTTTCCTTCATCCGGACTAGCGGGAGGGCTAGATACGCAGTATTTT
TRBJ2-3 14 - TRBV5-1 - CASSKGDRTDTQYF TGCGCCAGCAGCAAGGGAGATCGGACAGATACGCAGTATTTT
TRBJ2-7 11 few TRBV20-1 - CSARTLYEQYF TGCAGTGCTAGAACCCTCTACGAGCAGTACTTC
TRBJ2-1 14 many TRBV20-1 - CSAPRGVYQNEQFF TGCAGTGCACCCCGGGGAGTATACCAAAATGAGCAGTTCTTC
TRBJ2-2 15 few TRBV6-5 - CASSYKGFYTGELFF TGTGCCAGCAGTTACAAAGGCTTCTACACCGGGGAGCTGTTTTTT
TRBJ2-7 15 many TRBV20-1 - CSAHRRDSAGYEQYF TGCAGTGCACACCGCCGGGACTCCGCGGGCTACGAGCAGTACTTC
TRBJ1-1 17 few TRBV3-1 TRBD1 CASSQEPGLLTGGAAFF TGTGCCAGCAGCCAAGAACCGGGTCTCTTAACAGGGGGCGCAGCTTTCTTT
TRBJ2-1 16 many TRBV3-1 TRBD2 CASSQDFLAAYNEQFF TGTGCCAGCAGCCAAGATTTCCTAGCGGCCTACAATGAGCAGTTCTTC
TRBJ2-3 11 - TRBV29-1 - CSVEVGNTQYF TGCAGCGTTGAAGTTGGGAATACGCAGTATTTT
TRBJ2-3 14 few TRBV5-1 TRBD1 CASGRDRKTDTQYF TGCGCCAGCGGCCGGGACAGGAAGACAGATACGCAGTATTTT
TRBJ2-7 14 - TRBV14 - CASSQVANSYEQYF TGTGCCAGCAGCCAAGTTGCCAACTCCTACGAGCAGTACTTC
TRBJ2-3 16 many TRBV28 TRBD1 CASSPPLDRATDTQYF TGTGCCAGCAGTCCCCCACTGGACAGGGCCACAGATACGCAGTATTTT
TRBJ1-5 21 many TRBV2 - CASSEFLADERDSYSNQPQHF TGTGCCAGCAGTGAATTCCTCGCTGATGAGCGGGATTCCTATAGCAATCAGCCCCAGCATTTT
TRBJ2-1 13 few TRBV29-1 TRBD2 CSVGTGGDNEQFF TGCAGCGTTGGCACGGGAGGAGACAATGAGCAGTTCTTC
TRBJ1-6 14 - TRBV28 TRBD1 CASKSPGQNSPLHF TGTGCCAGCAAATCACCGGGACAGAATTCACCCCTCCACTTT
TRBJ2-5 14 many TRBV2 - CASSDVRGGETQYF TGTGCCAGCAGTGATGTCAGGGGTGGTGAGACCCAGTACTTC
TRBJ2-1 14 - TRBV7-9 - CASSRAENYNEQFF TGTGCCAGCAGCCGGGCGGAAAACTACAATGAGCAGTTCTTC
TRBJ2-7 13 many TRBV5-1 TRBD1 CASSLLGGNEQYF TGCGCCAGCAGCTTGTTAGGGGGCAACGAGCAGTACTTC
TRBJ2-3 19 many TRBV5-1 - CASSPTSINLAANTDTQYF TGCGCCAGCAGCCCAACCTCGATCAATTTAGCGGCAAACACAGATACGCAGTATTTT
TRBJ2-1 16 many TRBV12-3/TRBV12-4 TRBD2 CASSLAQASGYNEQFF TGTGCCAGCAGTTTAGCGCAGGCTAGCGGATACAATGAGCAGTTCTTC
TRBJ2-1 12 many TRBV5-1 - CASCRRAGEQFF TGCGCCAGCTGTCGGAGGGCGGGAGAGCAGTTCTTC
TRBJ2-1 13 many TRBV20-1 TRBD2 CSAEGLSYNEQFF TGCAGTGCTGAGGGACTATCCTACAATGAGCAGTTCTTC
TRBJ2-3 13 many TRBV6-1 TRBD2 CASLGGLGDTQYF TGTGCCAGCCTGGGAGGGTTGGGGGATACGCAGTATTTT
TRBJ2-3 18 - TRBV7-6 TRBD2 CASSLEIKGLAGTDTQYF TGTGCCAGCAGCTTAGAAATAAAGGGACTAGCGGGCACAGATACGCAGTATTTT
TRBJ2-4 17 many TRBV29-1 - CSEYRSRDGHLKNIQYF TGCAGCGAATATCGATCCCGGGACGGACATCTCAAAAACATTCAGTACTTC
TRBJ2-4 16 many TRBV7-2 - CASSLASPGAKNIQYF TGTGCCAGCAGCTTAGCCTCCCCCGGAGCCAAAAACATTCAGTACTTC
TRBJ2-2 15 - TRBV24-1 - CATSDIRRGTGELFF TGTGCCACCAGTGATATCCGCCGGGGAACCGGGGAGCTGTTTTTT
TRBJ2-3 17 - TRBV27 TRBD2 CASGFLLAGTNTDTQYF TGTGCCAGCGGCTTTCTGCTAGCGGGGACAAACACAGATACGCAGTATTTT
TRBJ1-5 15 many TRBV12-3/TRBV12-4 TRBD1 CASSFRQGANQPQHF TGTGCCAGCAGTTTTAGACAGGGGGCAAATCAGCCCCAGCATTTT
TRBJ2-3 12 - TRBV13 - CASSSRMHTQYF TGTGCCAGCAGCTCTCGAATGCATACGCAGTATTTT
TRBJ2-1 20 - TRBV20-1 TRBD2 CSASPRERTSGASSYNEQFF TGCAGTGCTAGTCCCCGAGAGAGGACTAGCGGGGCGAGCTCCTACAATGAGCAGTTCTTC
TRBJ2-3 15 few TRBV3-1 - CASSQPGGLTDTQYF TGTGCCAGCAGCCAACCAGGAGGTTTGACAGATACGCAGTATTTT
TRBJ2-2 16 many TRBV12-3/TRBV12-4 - CASSFIGVTNTGELFF TGTGCCAGCAGTTTTATCGGGGTCACGAACACCGGGGAGCTGTTTTTT
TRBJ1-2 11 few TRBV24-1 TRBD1 CAIAGGYGYTF TGTGCCATCGCAGGGGGCTATGGCTACACCTTC
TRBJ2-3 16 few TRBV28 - CASSLSGQGSTDTQYF TGTGCCAGCAGTCTCTCGGGCCAGGGGAGCACAGATACGCAGTATTTT
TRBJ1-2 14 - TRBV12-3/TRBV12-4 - CASNPGGGTYGYTF TGTGCCAGCAACCCAGGAGGGGGAACCTATGGCTACACCTTC
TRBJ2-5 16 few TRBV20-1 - CSARELPKGPQETQYF TGCAGTGCTAGAGAATTACCGAAGGGGCCTCAAGAGACCCAGTACTTC
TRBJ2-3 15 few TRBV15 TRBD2 CATSSRLAATDTQYF TGTGCCACCAGCAGTAGACTAGCGGCCACAGATACGCAGTATTTT
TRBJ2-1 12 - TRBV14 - CASSPEGSEQFF TGTGCCAGCAGCCCGGAGGGCTCGGAGCAGTTCTTC
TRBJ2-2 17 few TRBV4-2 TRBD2 CASSQAAGPGTIGELFF TGTGCCAGCAGCCAAGCGGCCGGTCCGGGGACTATCGGGGAGCTGTTTTTT
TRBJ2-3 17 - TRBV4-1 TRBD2 CASSQGWAGVGTDTQYF TGCGCCAGCAGCCAAGGTTGGGCGGGAGTTGGCACAGATACGCAGTATTTT
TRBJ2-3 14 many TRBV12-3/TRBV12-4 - CASSLIPSTDTQYF TGTGCCAGCAGTTTAATACCTAGCACAGATACGCAGTATTTT
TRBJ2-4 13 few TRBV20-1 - CSARAVAKNIQYF TGCAGTGCTAGGGCGGTGGCCAAAAACATTCAGTACTTC
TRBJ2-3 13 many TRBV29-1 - CSGDGGPGGTQYF TGCAGCGGAGACGGGGGCCCCGGAGGTACGCAGTATTTT
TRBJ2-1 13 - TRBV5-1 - CASSLDRGRGEFF TGCGCCAGCAGCTTGGATCGAGGGAGGGGGGAGTTCTTC
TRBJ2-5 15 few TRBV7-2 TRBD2 CASSLLWEGRETQYF TGTGCCAGCAGCTTACTGTGGGAGGGCCGAGAGACCCAGTACTTC
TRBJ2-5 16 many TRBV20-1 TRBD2 CSARGLAGVSVETQYF TGCAGTGCTAGAGGGCTAGCGGGAGTATCGGTCGAGACCCAGTACTTC
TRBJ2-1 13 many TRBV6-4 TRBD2 CASTQREDNEQFF TGTGCCAGCACCCAGCGGGAAGACAATGAGCAGTTCTTC
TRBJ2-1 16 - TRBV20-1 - CSARDLGGDHYNEQFF TGCAGTGCTAGAGATCTGGGCGGAGACCACTACAATGAGCAGTTCTTC
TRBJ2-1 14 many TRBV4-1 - CASSQEEGRSEQFF TGCGCCAGCAGCCAAGAGGAAGGGCGGAGTGAGCAGTTCTTC
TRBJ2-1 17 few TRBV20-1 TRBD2 CSASSGLAGGQRNEQFF TGCAGTGCTAGCTCGGGCCTAGCGGGAGGGCAGCGCAATGAGCAGTTCTTC
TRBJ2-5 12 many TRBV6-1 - CASSEVRETQYF TGTGCCAGCAGTGAAGTCCGTGAGACCCAGTACTTC
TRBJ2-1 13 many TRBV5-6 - CASSLIGGYEQFF TGTGCCAGCAGCTTGATTGGGGGGTATGAGCAGTTCTTC
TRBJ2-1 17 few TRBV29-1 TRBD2 CSVGLTSGSWRHNEQFF TGCAGCGTTGGGTTGACTAGCGGGAGTTGGCGGCACAATGAGCAGTTCTTC